The 10 T cell receptor beta chains below all came from one sample that was sequenced in a study of blood T cell repertoires in COVID-19. Clones were sequenced by immunoSEQ multiplex PCR, and TCRdb holds only the in-frame ones, with some missing. The sample gives about 75,000 clones, 84% of which show up once; about 20% is in the top ten. The sample taken for sequencing was peripheral blood. These receptors all stem from a woman in her 50s with acute or convalescent COVID-19.

This rearrangement joins TRBV5-4 to TRBJ2-2, with 8 bases lining up with TRBD2. The CDR3 covers 16 residues. Unmatched junction bases numbered 3, after V lost 2 bases and J lost 0 bases. Germline CDR1 and CDR2: SGHNT and YYREEE (reference sequence). CDR3 coding DNA: TGTGCCAGCAGCTTATTCGGGGGGGCGAACACCGGGGAGCTGTTTTTT. Amino acids: CASSLFGGANTGELFF.

The CDR3 reads CATSREQLNTGELFF. The CDR3 nucleotides are TGTGCCACCAGCAGAGAACAGCTGAACACCGGGGAGCTGTTTTTT. This chain connects TRBV15 to TRBJ2-2; unclear D gene. Germline CDR1 LNHNV, CDR2 YYDKDF (reference sequence). V shed 0 bases and J shed 1 base, with 6 bases lying between them. The CDR3 spans 15 residues.

The chain uses TRBV28 and TRBJ2-7; D gene uncertain. In germline, CDR1 is MDHEN, CDR2 SYDVKM. V dropped 5 bases and J dropped 5 bases, with 10 bases sitting between them. CDR3 size: 12 residues. For the CDR3, the DNA is TGTGCCAGCAGTCCGAGAATCCACGAGCAGTACTTC. This translates into CASSPRIHEQYF.

The chain couples TRBV12-3 or TRBV12-4 to TRBJ2-5; a weak D match, TRBD1 (6 bases). V was trimmed by 3 bases and J by 5 bases, leaving 10 bases between them. This CDR3 comprises 13 residues. The CDR3 sequence: CASSLHRVETQYF. Written as DNA, the CDR3 is TGTGCCAGCAGTTTGCACAGGGTGGAGACCCAGTACTTC.

This clone was observed a single time. DNA for the CDR3: TGTGCCAGCAGCTTAGTCCTAGCGGGAGGGTTCAATGAGCAGTTCTTC. Amino acid sequence: CASSLVLAGGFNEQFF. The V and J genes are TRBV7-9 and TRBJ2-1; 12 bases map to TRBD2. The CDR3 is made up of 16 amino acids. After removal of 1 base from V and 6 bases from J, the junction contained 4 bases not matched to a gene. Germline lookup yields CDR1 SEHNR and CDR2 FQNEAQ (reference sequence). Full variable domain (remainder filled in from reference TRBV7-9 and TRBJ2-1): DTGVSQNPRHKITKRGQNVTFRCDPISEHNRLYWYRQTLGQGPEFLTYFQNEAQLEKSRLLSDRFSAERPKGSFSTLEIQRTEQGDSAMYLCASSLVLAGGFNEQFFGPGTRLTVL.

In this sample, this clone turned up once. The chain is built from TRBV7-3 and TRBJ2-6, with TRBD2 as a possible D gene (6 bases). Trimming shortened V by 8 bases and J by 4 bases, and 18 bases separated the two germline ends. The CDR3 runs 16 residues. Germline assignment: CDR1 SGHTA and CDR2 FQGTGA. Written as DNA, the CDR3 is TGTGCCAGCGGGGCGGGAAGGGCGAGAGGGGCCAACGTCCTGACTTTC. This encodes CASGAGRARGANVLTF.

This chain links TRBV18 with TRBJ2-3; 8 bases line up with TRBD2. The CDR3 has 15 amino acids. With V trimmed by 2 bases and J by 3 bases, 4 bases remained unmatched. Germline V gene lookup returns CDR1 KGHSH and CDR2 LQKENI. The CDR3 nucleotides read TGTGCCAGCTCACCAGACGGGAGGGGGACAGATACGCAGTATTTT. Amino acids: CASSPDGRGTDTQYF.

A single count supports this clone. This sequence joins TRBV6-6 and TRBJ1-1, with 8 bases aligning to TRBD1. CDR1 and CDR2 from the germline V gene are MNHNY and SVGAGI (reference sequence). This CDR3 region has 13 residues. J was trimmed by 6 bases and V by 6 bases; bases with no gene match: 6. This CDR3 is CASSHRGAAEAFF. DNA for the CDR3: TGTGCCAGCAGCCACAGGGGGGCCGCTGAAGCTTTCTTT.

The chain joins TRBV5-4 to TRBJ2-1; D is unresolved. Germline V lookup: CDR1 SGHNT, CDR2 YYREEE (reference sequence). With 0 bases removed from V and 6 bases from J, the gap between germline ends came to 16 bases. The CDR3 covers 16 residues. Here the CDR3 reads CASSLESRPFTNEQFF. The CDR3, as DNA: TGTGCCAGCAGCTTGGAGAGCCGCCCTTTTACCAATGAGCAGTTCTTC.

This clone was found a few times. The genes are TRBV7-3 and TRBJ2-5, with 7 bases lining up with TRBD1. V was pared by 0 bases and J by 3 bases, with 4 bases of the junction left unmatched. Per germline, CDR1 SGHTA and CDR2 FQGTGA. This CDR3 is built from 15 residues. CDR3 loop: CASSLTGGREETQYF. CDR3 DNA sequence: TGTGCCAGCAGCTTAACAGGGGGCCGGGAAGAGACCCAGTACTTC.